Presented here are 26 T cell receptor beta chains from one specimen sequenced in a study of OX40 agonist ivuxolimab in advanced cancers. Sequencing was performed with immunoSEQ multiplex PCR; in TCRdb, only in-frame clones are kept and a portion is missing. The table records about 82,000 clones, roughly 85% of them present only once. The sequences come from CD4+ or CD8+ T cells sorted from blood, collected in a trial of the OX40 agonist ivuxolimab. Every receptor here comes from an adult with an advanced solid tumor such as melanoma, head and neck, liver or kidney cancer.

The chain uses TRBV11-2 and TRBJ1-2, with 8 bases lining up with TRBD1. The germline CDR1 and CDR2 sequences are SGHAT and FQNNGV. This CDR3 is built from 14 residues. The V and J ends lost 6 bases and 4 bases, in that order; junction bases with no gene match: 7. Here the CDR3 DNA reads TGTGCCAGCAGTTCAGGGGGCGATAGCTATGGCTACACCTTC. It codes for CASSSGGDSYGYTF.

The chain employs TRBV4-2 and TRBJ2-3, with D possibly matching TRBD2 (6 bases). CDR3 length equals 15 residues. Germline CDR1 and CDR2: LGHNA and YNFKEQ. With 4 bases removed from V and 2 bases from J, the gap between germline ends came to 13 bases. CDR3 protein: CASSLGLSNTDTQYF. The DNA of the CDR3 is TGTGCCAGCAGCCTGGGACTTTCCAACACAGATACGCAGTATTTT.

The CDR3 protein is CASSLAGGNEQFF. The CDR3 DNA sequence: TGTGCCAGCAGCTTAGCAGGGGGCAATGAGCAGTTCTTC. This chain joins TRBV7-8 and TRBJ2-1; D may be TRBD1 (6 bases). CDR1 is SGHVS, CDR2 FQNEAQ, per germline. Trimming pared 0 bases from V and 6 bases from J, leaving 6 bases between. The CDR3 contains 13 residues.

The chain employs TRBV6-1 and TRBJ1-3; D gene unclear. This CDR3 comprises 15 residues. Between the trimmed V and J ends, which lost 1 base and 0 bases, there was a span of 7 bases. Germline V CDR1 and CDR2: MNHNS, SASEGT. This CDR3 is CASSEVGGSGNTIYF. Written as DNA, the CDR3 is TGTGCCAGCAGTGAAGTCGGTGGCTCTGGAAACACCATATATTTT.

Worth noting for this clone: This sample also contains other DNA sequences that code for the same CDR3. The V gene is TRBV5-1, the J gene TRBJ1-1; D is unclear. V was cut by 1 base and J by 1 base, with 5 bases left in between. The length of the CDR3 is 13 residues. Germline V gene data show CDR1 as SGHRS and CDR2 as YFSETQ. Here the CDR3 reads CASSLTGNTEAFF. In DNA, the CDR3 is TGCGCCAGCAGCTTGACGGGGAACACTGAAGCTTTCTTT. The full variable domain, in which reference TRBV5-1 and TRBJ1-1 provide the parts outside the CDR3, is KAGVTQTPRYLIKTRGQQVTLSCSPISGHRSVSWYQQTPGQGLQFLFEYFSETQRNKGNFPGRFSGRQFSNSRSEMNVSTLELGDSALYLCASSLTGNTEAFFGQGTRLTVV.

This clone was detected once. The chain links TRBV11-2 to TRBJ1-1; no clear D. This CDR3 is built from 14 residues. Trimming took off 0 bases at V and 4 bases at J, with 9 bases between the two ends. The germline gives CDR1 SGHAT, CDR2 FQNNGV. The CDR3 loop reads CASSLEAAGTEAFF. The CDR3 DNA reads TGTGCCAGCAGCTTAGAAGCCGCTGGCACTGAAGCTTTCTTT.

This clone was picked up one time. The chain is built from TRBV10-3 and TRBJ1-1; 8 nucleotides align to TRBD1. Unmatched junction bases numbered 5, after V lost 4 bases and J lost 1 base. Germline V gene data show CDR1 as ENHRY and CDR2 as SYGVKD. The CDR3 consists of 15 residues. The CDR3 nucleotides read TGTGCCATCAGTGTCCAGGGGGCGCCGAACACTGAAGCTTTCTTT. Translating gives CAISVQGAPNTEAFF.

About this clone itself: The junction departs from germline at one end; a sequencing error may be responsible. The J gene is TRBJ2-3, the V gene TRBV5-4, with 9 bases identical to TRBD2. Germline lookup yields CDR1 SGHNT and CDR2 YYREEE (reference sequence). The CDR3 consists of 14 residues. The CDR3 is CASSLGTSKDTQYF. CDR3 DNA sequence: TGTGCCAGCAGCCTCGGGACTAGCAAAGATACGCAGTATTTT. Looking up the rest from reference TRBV5-4 and TRBJ2-3 gives the full variable domain: ETGVTQSPTHLIKTRGQQVTLRCSSQSGHNTVSWYQQALGQGPQFIFQYYREEENGRGNFPPRFSGLQFPNYSSELNVNALELDDSALYLCASSLGTSKDTQYFGPGTRLTVL.

The chain recombines TRBV5-1 with TRBJ2-4, with D tentatively TRBD1 (5 bases). Looked up from germline, CDR1 is SGHRS and CDR2 is YFSETQ. V lost 6 bases and J lost 10, with 23 bases in between. This CDR3 is 15 amino acids long. DNA of the CDR3: TGCGCCAGCACGCTTGGCTTTACTGGACAAGGGATTCAGTACTTC. Its translation: CASTLGFTGQGIQYF.

J is TRBJ1-2 and V is TRBV18; no clear D. CDR3 length: 14 amino acids. Trimming pared 2 bases from V and 4 bases from J, leaving 11 bases between. Germline loops: CDR1 KGHSH, CDR2 LQKENI. DNA for the CDR3: TGTGCCAGCTCACCATTTCCGGGGTTCTATGGCTACACCTTC. Translation gives CASSPFPGFYGYTF.

V and J are TRBV5-1 and TRBJ2-1; TRBD1 or TRBD2 may be the D gene (5 bases each). There are 13 residues in the CDR3. Germline V gene lookup returns CDR1 SGHRS and CDR2 YFSETQ. V dropped 4 bases and J dropped 5 bases, with 10 bases sitting between them. The CDR3 nucleotides read TGCGCCAGCAGCCCCGGGGCGCACAATGAGCAGTTCTTC. It specifies CASSPGAHNEQFF.

The V gene is TRBV4-1, the J gene TRBJ1-2; the match to TRBD1 covers 7 bases. The ends lost 0 bases at V and 4 bases at J; junction bases unmatched: 11. Germline CDR1 and CDR2: MGHRA and YSYEKL. CDR3 size: 17 residues. The CDR3 DNA is TGCGCCAGCAGCCAAGAATGGCAGCAGGGGGTTGTCTATGGCTACACCTTC. Translating it yields CASSQEWQQGVVYGYTF.

The chain joins TRBV5-1 to TRBJ2-7; D not certain. Trimming removed 0 bases at V and 2 bases at J, with 9 bases between. This CDR3 has 14 residues. CDR1 and CDR2 from the germline V gene are SGHRS and YFSETQ. The DNA for the CDR3 is TGCGCCAGCAGCTTGGACGGACGGACCTACGAGCAGTACTTC. As protein: CASSLDGRTYEQYF. The full variable domain, its missing parts supplied by reference TRBV5-1 and TRBJ2-7, is KAGVTQTPRYLIKTRGQQVTLSCSPISGHRSVSWYQQTPGQGLQFLFEYFSETQRNKGNFPGRFSGRQFSNSRSEMNVSTLELGDSALYLCASSLDGRTYEQYFGPGTRLTVT.

The rearrangement uses TRBV6-5 and TRBJ1-4; 7 nucleotides align to TRBD1. Germline CDR1 MNHEY, CDR2 SVGAGI. V trimming: 5 bases; J trimming: 6 bases; junction bases outside the gene matches: 6. The CDR3 sequence is 14 residues long. The CDR3 DNA reads as TGTGCCAGCAGTCAACAGGGGCGGGATGAAAAACTGTTTTTT. As protein: CASSQQGRDEKLFF.

The V call is TRBV27, the J call TRBJ2-2; possible D gene TRBD2, 5 bases. The V end was cut by 6 bases, the J end by 8 bases, with 13 bases between. CDR1 and CDR2 from the germline V gene are MNHEY and SMNVEV (reference sequence). The CDR3 is 13 residues long. The CDR3 sequence: CASRTTRGGELFF. DNA for the CDR3: TGTGCCAGCAGGACTACTCGAGGGGGGGAGCTGTTTTTT.

The V and J genes are TRBV4-2 and TRBJ1-2; D is possibly TRBD1 (6 bases). The germline V gene encodes CDR1 LGHNA and CDR2 YNFKEQ. The CDR3 runs 18 residues. The V gene lost 4 bases and the J gene lost 4 bases, with 25 bases spanning the gap. The CDR3 bases are TGTGCCAGCAGCCGCGACTTACAGGGTCCCGTTCCCCGCTATGGCTACACCTTC. It specifies CASSRDLQGPVPRYGYTF.

V gene TRBV2 combines with J gene TRBJ2-3, with a possible D match to TRBD1 (6 bases). V lost 4 bases and J 5 bases, leaving 16 bases between the germline ends. The CDR3 has 15 residues. Germline-derived CDR1 and CDR2 are SNHLY and FYNNEI. CDR3 sequence reads: CASSAWGPRVDTQYF. In DNA form, the CDR3 reads TGTGCCAGCAGTGCCTGGGGGCCGAGGGTAGATACGCAGTATTTT. The entire variable domain, with the rest obtained from reference TRBV2 and TRBJ2-3, is as follows: EPEVTQTPSHQVTQMGQEVILRCVPISNHLYFYWYRQILGQKVEFLVSFYNNEISEKSEIFDDQFSVERPDGSNFTLKIRSTKLEDSAMYFCASSAWGPRVDTQYFGPGTRLTVL.

J is TRBJ2-6 and V is TRBV28; 8 bases line up with TRBD1. Germline assignment: CDR1 MDHEN and CDR2 SYDVKM. Trimming took 6 bases from V and 3 from J; bases not matched to a gene: 10. The CDR3 length is 17 residues. CDR3 DNA: TGTGCCAGCAGACCCAGGGGGCGATACGGTGGGGCCAACGTCCTGACTTTC. It translates to CASRPRGRYGGANVLTF.

CDR3 sequence: CASSADRVNTEAFF. As DNA, the CDR3 is TGTGCCAGCAGTGCCGACAGAGTGAACACTGAAGCTTTCTTT. V usage is TRBV28 and J usage is TRBJ1-1; D may be TRBD1 (5 bases). The CDR3 is 14 residues long. CDR1 is MDHEN and CDR2 is SYDVKM in the germline V gene. V was clipped by 5 bases and J by 0 bases, with 10 bases between them.

This clone showed up just a few times. Written as DNA, the CDR3 is TGTGCCACCAGCAGAGGAGGGGGAGGAAACACCATATATTTT. This translates into CATSRGGGGNTIYF. This sequence joins TRBV15 and TRBJ1-3; D is perhaps TRBD1 (6 bases). V lost 1 base, J lost 4 bases, and 8 bases lay in between. CDR3 length equals 14 residues. Germline CDR1 and CDR2: LNHNV and YYDKDF (reference sequence).

The J gene is TRBJ1-2, the V gene TRBV30, with 7 bases that match TRBD1. The CDR3 is 16 amino acids. Germline V gene sequence: CDR1 GTSNPN, CDR2 SVGIG (reference sequence). Trimming at V came to 0 bases and at J to 8 bases, leaving 15 bases not matched to a gene. CDR3 bases: TGTGCCTGGAGTGTGAGGGCATCAGGGGGTAAGTACGGCTACACCTTC. Protein: CAWSVRASGGKYGYTF.

The gene calls are TRBV15 and TRBJ2-7, with a weak D call TRBD1 (6 bases). V lost 0 bases to trimming and J lost 3 bases, with 12 bases between them. The CDR3 loop spans 15 amino acids. Germline V gene sequence: CDR1 LNHNV, CDR2 YYDKDF (reference sequence). Here the CDR3 reads CATSRDPGRGYEQYF. CDR3 DNA: TGTGCCACCAGCAGAGACCCAGGCAGGGGCTACGAGCAGTACTTC.

This clone was seen a handful of times. The V gene is TRBV6-5, the J gene TRBJ2-7; a possible D gene is TRBD1 (5 bases). Germline loops: CDR1 MNHEY, CDR2 SVGAGI. This CDR3 is 14 amino acids long. V lost 0 bases and J lost 1, with 7 bases in between. CDR3 nucleotide sequence: TGTGCCAGCAGTTACTCGACAGATTCCTACGAGCAGTACTTC. Translation: CASSYSTDSYEQYF.

The CDR3 reads CAGRQGVNYGYTF. CDR3 bases: TGTGCCGGTCGACAGGGGGTGAACTATGGCTACACCTTC. The chain recombines TRBV6-1 with TRBJ1-2; 9 bases fit TRBD1. Germline CDR1 is MNHNS and CDR2 is SASEGT. The J segment lost 2 bases and the V segment lost 11 bases, leaving 6 bases of the junction unmatched. The CDR3 is 13 residues long.

The chain uses TRBV28 and TRBJ2-4; 7 nucleotides match TRBD1. Germline V gene lookup returns CDR1 MDHEN and CDR2 SYDVKM. This CDR3 is built from 13 residues. Germline trimming cut 10 bases from V and 1 base from J; bases unmatched to any gene: 4. The CDR3 spells CATTQGAKNIQYF. CDR3 nucleotide sequence: TGTGCCACTACACAGGGGGCCAAAAACATTCAGTACTTC.

The chain uses TRBV7-3 and TRBJ2-3, with D maybe TRBD2 (5 bases). CDR3 size: 15 residues. The germline gives CDR1 SGHTA, CDR2 FQGTGA. The ends were cut back, 1 base at V and 5 bases at J, with 13 bases in the middle. CDR3 nucleotide sequence: TGTGCCAGCAGCTTAATGGTGGCAGCGGAAGATACGCAGTATTTT. Its protein is CASSLMVAAEDTQYF.